This TCR delta chain was profiled in a study of γδ T cells in repeated Plasmodium falciparum infection. Across the study: Donors were malaria-exposed Malian children or age- and gender-matched Australian children. Malaria-naive adults were infected with P. falciparum NF54 four times over roughly 590 days.

Sequencing covered both gamma and delta TCR chains per sample. TCRdb re-processed the multiplex PCR reads via CATT. The profile shows 40,000 to 55,000 delta-chain clones, roughly 1.9% of them singletons. The table lists this clone with many counts. The TCR sequence derives from a pool of human donors (malaria-infected and uninfected, not separated). Input material: gamma-delta T cells from blood.

CDR3 DNA sequence: TGTGCTCTTGGGGAACTTGGGTCCGCCGGGGTTCTCACCGATAAACTCATCTTT. It translates to CALGELGSAGVLTDKLIF. The chain carries TRDV1 and TRDJ1; D gene uncertain. TCRdb supplies no J gene; here it was assigned by aligning the nucleotide sequence to germline. Per the germline V gene, CDR1 is TSWWSYY and CDR2 is QGS. V lost 0 bases and J 1 base, leaving 18 bases between the germline ends. This CDR3 has 18 residues.